These T cell receptor beta chains were read from a single sample in a study of blood T cell repertoires in COVID-19. Here immunoSEQ multiplex PCR was the method, and the copy in TCRdb shows in-frame clones only, minus some. The table lists around 72,000 clones, around 78% of them singletons. Sequencing was performed on peripheral blood. The receptors come from an elderly woman with acute or convalescent COVID-19. Both conserved end residues are part of each CDR3. A D gene is named only where the DNA matches it firmly. Size is omitted from some rows. Given values are once, few, many or a class for expanded clones.

cdr3_length	clone_size	v_call	j_call	d_call	cdr3_nt	cdr3_aa
16	.	TRBV30	TRBJ2-6	TRBD1	TGTGCCTGGGCCCCCAGGACAGGGATTGGGGCCAACGTCCTGACTTTC	CAWAPRTGIGANVLTF
19	.	TRBV10-3	TRBJ2-1	TRBD2	TGTGCCATCAGTGAGACCTCCGGGGGACTAGCGGGAGTTTATAATGAGCAGTTCTTC	CAISETSGGLAGVYNEQFF
16	.	TRBV5-1	TRBJ2-2	TRBD2	TGCGCCAGCAGCTTGGCGGAGCGGGGGGGCCCTGGGGAGCTGTTTTTT	CASSLAERGGPGELFF
12	.	TRBV7-9	TRBJ2-7	.	TGTGCCAGCAGCTTCGGGGTGTGGGAGCAGTACTTC	CASSFGVWEQYF
15	.	TRBV2	TRBJ1-1	TRBD1	TGTGCCAGCAGTGAGGGGGGACAGGGGGAAGCTGAAGCTTTCTTT	CASSEGGQGEAEAFF
16	.	TRBV6-2/TRBV6-3	TRBJ1-5	.	TGTGCCAGCAGTTACTCCGTGGGTATCGGGAATCAGCCCCAGCATTTT	CASSYSVGIGNQPQHF
12	.	TRBV11-3	TRBJ2-1	.	TGTGCCAGCAGCAGGCCTTCTAGTGAGCAGTTCTTC	CASSRPSSEQFF
15	.	TRBV7-2	TRBJ1-2	TRBD1	TGTGCCAGCAGCCTCGACAGGGACCTAATCTATGGCTACACCTTC	CASSLDRDLIYGYTF
13	.	TRBV12-3/TRBV12-4	TRBJ1-1	.	TGTGCCAGCAGTTTAGCCAGGGGTACTGAAGCTTTCTTT	CASSLARGTEAFF
14	.	TRBV11-1	TRBJ2-5	TRBD1	TGTGCCAGCAGACCTCGGACAGGGCGAGAGACCCAGTACTTC	CASRPRTGRETQYF
13	.	TRBV12-5	TRBJ1-5	.	TGTGCTAGTGGACCAGGGGAGAATCAGCCCCAGCATTTT	CASGPGENQPQHF
14	.	TRBV6-6	TRBJ1-6	.	TGTGCCGGACGGATGACAGGCCGGAATTCACCCCTCCACTTT	CAGRMTGRNSPLHF
14	.	TRBV6-5	TRBJ1-2	.	TGTGCCAGCAGGGACAACCAAGACCTCTATGGCTACACCTTC	CASRDNQDLYGYTF
16	.	TRBV7-8	TRBJ2-1	TRBD2	TGTGCCAGCAGCTTTATAGCGGGAGGGCCGGGCAATGAGCAGTTCTTC	CASSFIAGGPGNEQFF
12	.	TRBV24-1	TRBJ2-3	.	TGTGCCACCAGTGATCAGGGGGATACGCAGTATTTT	CATSDQGDTQYF
19	.	TRBV24-1	TRBJ2-3	TRBD2	TGTGCCACCAGTGGGGATAGCGGGACGGGGTTTCGGTCTTCAGATACGCAGTATTTT	CATSGDSGTGFRSSDTQYF
15	.	TRBV12-5	TRBJ2-3	TRBD2	TGTGCTAGTGGCCCCGGGACTAGTCAGGCAGATACGCAGTATTTT	CASGPGTSQADTQYF
19	.	TRBV9	TRBJ2-2	TRBD2	TGTGCCAGCAGCCCTCGTAGACCCACTAGCGGGAGGGGCACCGGGGAGCTGTTTTTT	CASSPRRPTSGRGTGELFF
15	once	TRBV24-1	TRBJ2-1	.	TGTGCCACCAGTGGAACCGGGACACCAGACAATGAGCAGTTCTTC	CATSGTGTPDNEQFF
14	.	TRBV6-4	TRBJ2-2	.	TGTGCCAGCAGTGACTCTACTAACACCGGGGAGCTGTTTTTT	CASSDSTNTGELFF
13	.	TRBV2	TRBJ1-5	TRBD1	TGTGCCAGCGGGACAGTTAGCAATCAGCCCCAGCATTTT	CASGTVSNQPQHF
16	.	TRBV6-1	TRBJ1-5	TRBD1	TGTGCCAGCAGTGCAAAATCCGGGACAGGGGACCAGCCCCAGCATTTT	CASSAKSGTGDQPQHF
14	.	TRBV19	TRBJ1-5	.	TGTGCCAGTACCACCACCCCCGAGCGTCAGCCCCAGCATTTT	CASTTTPERQPQHF
13	.	TRBV7-6	TRBJ2-2	.	TGTGCCAGCACCCGACGGGACACCGGGGAGCTGTTTTTT	CASTRRDTGELFF
18	.	TRBV27	TRBJ1-1	.	TGTGCCAGCAGTTTATCGATAAGGGGCCAAAATATGAACACTGAAGCTTTCTTT	CASSLSIRGQNMNTEAFF
13	once	TRBV13	TRBJ2-2	.	TGTGCCAGCAGCCTCACGGGTTCCGGGGAGCTGTTTTTT	CASSLTGSGELFF
19	.	TRBV3-1/TRBV3-2	TRBJ2-6	TRBD1	TGTGCCAGCAGCCAAGATCGGGACAGGGCCCTGGGGGGGGCCAACGTCCTGACTTTC	CASSQDRDRALGGANVLTF
17	.	TRBV6-2/TRBV6-3	TRBJ2-1	TRBD2	TGTGCCAGCAGTTACGGGTTAGCGGGGGGGCTGGGGAATGAGCAGTTCTTC	CASSYGLAGGLGNEQFF
14	.	TRBV7-2	TRBJ2-1	.	TGTGCCAGCAGCCAAGAGATGAAGTACAATGAGCAGTTCTTC	CASSQEMKYNEQFF
16	.	TRBV25-1	TRBJ2-1	TRBD2	TGTGCCAGCAGCTCAACAGCCGGGACTATGAACAATGAGCAGTTCTTC	CASSSTAGTMNNEQFF
13	.	TRBV24-1	TRBJ2-5	.	TGTGCCACCAGTGAACCGGGTAGGGAGACCCAGTACTTC	CATSEPGRETQYF
16	.	TRBV18	TRBJ2-1	TRBD2	TGTGCCAGCTCACCCGGCGGGAGTGTAGGCCACAATGAGCAGTTCTTC	CASSPGGSVGHNEQFF
11	.	TRBV20-1	TRBJ2-1	.	TGCAGTGCTTCCAGAAGCAATGAGCAGTTCTTC	CSASRSNEQFF
20	.	TRBV24-1	TRBJ2-1	TRBD2	TGTGCCACCAGTGATGGGACTAGCGGGAGTCGATTTCCCCTCTACAATGAGCAGTTCTTC	CATSDGTSGSRFPLYNEQFF
13	.	TRBV7-9	TRBJ1-1	.	TGTGCCAGCAGCCCCTATTTGAACACTGAAGCTTTCTTT	CASSPYLNTEAFF
15	.	TRBV20-1	TRBJ1-6	TRBD1	TGCAGTGCTAGTCGCCCGGGACAGACAAATTCACCCCTCCACTTT	CSASRPGQTNSPLHF
12	.	TRBV12-3/TRBV12-4	TRBJ1-2	TRBD1	TGTGCCAGCAGCCGGACAGGGCAGGGCTACACCTTC	CASSRTGQGYTF
15	.	TRBV19	TRBJ1-2	TRBD1	TGTGCCAGTAGCGGGACAGGGGGCAAATGGTATGGCTACACCTTC	CASSGTGGKWYGYTF
14	.	TRBV30	TRBJ2-7	TRBD2	TGTGCCTGGACCGGAAGCGGGGGGGCCAACGAGCAGTACTTC	CAWTGSGGANEQYF
16	.	TRBV9	TRBJ2-7	TRBD2	TGTGCCAGCAGCGTAGCTACGGCGGGGGGCCCCTACGAGCAGTACTTC	CASSVATAGGPYEQYF
16	.	TRBV6-5	TRBJ1-2	.	TGTGCCAGCAGTTACTCTTCTATCGCGGCTAACTATGGCTACACCTTC	CASSYSSIAANYGYTF
13	.	TRBV5-5	TRBJ1-2	TRBD1	TGTGCCAGCAGGTCTGGGACAGGGCATGGCTACACCTTC	CASRSGTGHGYTF
13	.	TRBV11-2	TRBJ1-1	.	TGTGCCAGCAGCTTAGCGGGGTGGACTGAAGCTTTCTTT	CASSLAGWTEAFF
15	.	TRBV6-5	TRBJ1-5	TRBD1	TGTGCCAGCAGTTACTCCAGAGACAGGGATCAGCCCCAGCATTTT	CASSYSRDRDQPQHF
14	few	TRBV6-5	TRBJ1-1	TRBD1	TGTGCCAGCAGGAGGACAGGGGAGAACACTGAAGCTTTCTTT	CASRRTGENTEAFF
14	.	TRBV7-9	TRBJ2-1	.	TGTGCCAGCAGCCAGGGGAGGGAGGGGAATGAGCAGTTCTTC	CASSQGREGNEQFF
14	.	TRBV11-2	TRBJ2-1	TRBD2	TGTGCCAGCAGCTCAAGACTAGCGTACAATGAGCAGTTCTTC	CASSSRLAYNEQFF
16	.	TRBV9	TRBJ2-1	.	TGTGCCAGCAGCGTAGATACAGGGTTGGGGTACAATGAGCAGTTCTTC	CASSVDTGLGYNEQFF
12	.	TRBV4-1	TRBJ1-5	.	TGCGCCAGCAGCCAAGGCGATCAGCCCCAGCATTTT	CASSQGDQPQHF
15	.	TRBV7-9	TRBJ1-1	TRBD1	TGTGCCAGCAGCTACCGGACAGGAGGGAACACTGAAGCTTTCTTT	CASSYRTGGNTEAFF
11	.	TRBV30	TRBJ1-1	.	TGTGCCTGGGCAGGGAACACTGAAGCTTTCTTT	CAWAGNTEAFF